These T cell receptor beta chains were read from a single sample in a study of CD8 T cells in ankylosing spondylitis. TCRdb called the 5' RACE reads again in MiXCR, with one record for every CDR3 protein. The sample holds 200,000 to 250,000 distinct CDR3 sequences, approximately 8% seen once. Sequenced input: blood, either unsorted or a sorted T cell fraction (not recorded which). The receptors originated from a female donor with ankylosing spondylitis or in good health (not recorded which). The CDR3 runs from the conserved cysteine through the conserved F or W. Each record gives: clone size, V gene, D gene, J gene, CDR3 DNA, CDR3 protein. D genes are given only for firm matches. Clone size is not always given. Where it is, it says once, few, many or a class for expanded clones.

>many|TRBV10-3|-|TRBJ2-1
TGTGCCATCAGTGATAAAGGGACATACTACAATGAGCAGTTCTTC
CAISDKGTYYNEQFF
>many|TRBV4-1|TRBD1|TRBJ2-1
TGCGCCAGCAGCCAAGAGACAGGGACGTATAATGAGCAGTTCTTC
CASSQETGTYNEQFF
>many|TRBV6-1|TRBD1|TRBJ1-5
TGTGCCAGCAGTGAACAGGGGGGCAATCAGCCCCAGCATTTT
CASSEQGGNQPQHF
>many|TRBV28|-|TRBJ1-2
TGTGCCAGCAGTTCCTCCCCCAACATAAGATATGGCTACACCTTC
CASSSSPNIRYGYTF
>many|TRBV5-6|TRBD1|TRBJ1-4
TGTGCCAGCAGCTGGGACAGGGTTTCAGAAAAACTGTTTTTT
CASSWDRVSEKLFF
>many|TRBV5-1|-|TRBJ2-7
TGCGCCAGCAGCTTAATTACACCAACCTACGAGCAGTACTTC
CASSLITPTYEQYF
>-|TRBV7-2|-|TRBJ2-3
TGTGCCAGCAGTTTCGGGACTCCTAGCACAGATACGCAGTATTTT
CASSFGTPSTDTQYF
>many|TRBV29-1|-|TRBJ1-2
TGCAGCGTCGCTGGTGGCCAGGACAGTAACTATGGCTACACCTTC
CSVAGGQDSNYGYTF
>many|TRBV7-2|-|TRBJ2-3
TGTGCCAGCAGCTTAAGTCATGGACCCCGCGATACGCAGTATTTT
CASSLSHGPRDTQYF
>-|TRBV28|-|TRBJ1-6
TGTGCCAGCAGTTCGGGGTCGGGGGGCCGGTATAATTCACCCCTCCACTTT
CASSSGSGGRYNSPLHF
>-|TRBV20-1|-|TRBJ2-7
TGCAGTGCTAGTCGGACCACCACATCTGCCGAGCAGTACTTC
CSASRTTTSAEQYF
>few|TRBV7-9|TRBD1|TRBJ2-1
TGTGCCAGCAGCCTCCCCGGGACAGGAACCGAGCAGTTCTTC
CASSLPGTGTEQFF
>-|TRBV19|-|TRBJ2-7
TGTGCCAGTAGTATAGGGTCCCAACCTACCTACGAGCAGTACTTC
CASSIGSQPTYEQYF
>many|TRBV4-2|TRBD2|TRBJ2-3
TGTGCCAGCAGCCAAGATCGGACTAGCGGGACCGCGGGGGATACGCAGTATTTT
CASSQDRTSGTAGDTQYF
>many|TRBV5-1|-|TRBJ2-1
TGCGCCAGCAGCTTGCGGACGGGAGTGGTCAATGAGCAGTTCTTC
CASSLRTGVVNEQFF
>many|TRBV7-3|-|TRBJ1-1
TGTGCCAGCAGCTTAACTGGGACGGGGAACACTGAAGCTTTCTTT
CASSLTGTGNTEAFF
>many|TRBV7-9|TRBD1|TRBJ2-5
TGTGCCAGCAGCCGGGACAGCTTTTTGGAGACCCAGTACTTC
CASSRDSFLETQYF
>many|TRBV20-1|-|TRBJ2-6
TGCAGTGCCCCAGACAGGGAGGCTGGGGCCAACGTCCTGACTTTC
CSAPDREAGANVLTF
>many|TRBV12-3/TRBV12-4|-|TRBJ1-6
TGTGCCAGCAGTGGGATCTACTCTTCACCCCTCCACTTT
CASSGIYSSPLHF
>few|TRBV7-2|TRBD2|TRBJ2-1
TGTGCCAGCAGCTTCCTTAAGCGGGAGTACAATGAGCAGTTCTTC
CASSFLKREYNEQFF
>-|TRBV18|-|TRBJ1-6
TGTGCCAGCTCACCACAGAGCTCCTATAATTCACCCCTCCACTTT
CASSPQSSYNSPLHF
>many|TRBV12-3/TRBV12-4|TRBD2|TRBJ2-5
TGTGCCAGCAGCCAGACACCGGGGGGGGAGACCCAGTACTTC
CASSQTPGGETQYF
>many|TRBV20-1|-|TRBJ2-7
TGCAGTGCTAGAGGGGCGTACTCCTACGAGCAGTACTTC
CSARGAYSYEQYF
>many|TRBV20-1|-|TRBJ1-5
TGCAGTGCTAGCTTTGGCACGGATAGCAATCAGCCCCAGCATTTT
CSASFGTDSNQPQHF
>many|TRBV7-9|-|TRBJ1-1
TGTGCCAGCAGCTTCGACACGTTGAACACTGAAGCTTTCTTT
CASSFDTLNTEAFF
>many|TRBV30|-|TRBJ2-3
TGTGCCTGGAGTGTGAAGCGGCTACTCACAGATACGCAGTATTTT
CAWSVKRLLTDTQYF
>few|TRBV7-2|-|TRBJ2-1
TGTGCCAGCAGCCGGCCAGGGGAAATAAACAATGAGCAGTTCTTC
CASSRPGEINNEQFF
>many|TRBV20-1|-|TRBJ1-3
TGCAGTGCCGGCCGGGACGGGGGCTCTGGAAACACCATATATTTT
CSAGRDGGSGNTIYF
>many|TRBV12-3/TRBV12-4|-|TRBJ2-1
TGTGCCAGCAGTCAACAAAACCGCGCAAGGGGCAATGAGCAGTTCTTC
CASSQQNRARGNEQFF
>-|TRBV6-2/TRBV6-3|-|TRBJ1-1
TGTGCCATCCTTGCCGAGGACAGAATACGGAACACTGAAGCTTTCTTT
CAILAEDRIRNTEAFF
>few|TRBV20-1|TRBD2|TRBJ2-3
TGCTGTGCTAGAGTTCCCGTAGCGGGAGGGCAGGGGGATACGCAGTATTTT
CCARVPVAGGQGDTQYF
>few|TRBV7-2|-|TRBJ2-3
TGTGCCAGCAGCTTAGAGGAGGGTTGGATAAATACGCAGTATTTT
CASSLEEGWINTQYF
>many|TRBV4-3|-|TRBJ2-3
TGCGCCAGCAGCCAAGATCTGCATCGCACAGATACGCAGTATTTT
CASSQDLHRTDTQYF
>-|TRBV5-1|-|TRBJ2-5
TGCGCCAGCAGCTTTGAATTGGCGGAGACCCAGTACTTC
CASSFELAETQYF
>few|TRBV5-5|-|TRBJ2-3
TGTGCCAGCAGCCCCGGGACACATATCAGCACAGATACGCAGTATTTT
CASSPGTHISTDTQYF
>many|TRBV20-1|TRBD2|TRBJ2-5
TGCAGTGCTAGAGAAGCGGGAGGGCCGATAGACTTC
CSAREAGGPIDF
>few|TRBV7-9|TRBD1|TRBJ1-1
TGTGCCAGCAGCCTGGGACAGGGGGTGACTGAAGCTTTCTTT
CASSLGQGVTEAFF
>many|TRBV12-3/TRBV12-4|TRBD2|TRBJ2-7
TGTGCCAGCAGCTTCGGGGGGTACGAGCAGTACTTC
CASSFGGYEQYF
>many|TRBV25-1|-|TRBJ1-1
TGTGCCAGTTCTTGGGGGCCTGAAGCTTTCTTT
CASSWGPEAFF
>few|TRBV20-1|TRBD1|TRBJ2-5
TGCAGTGCCCCTCACCGGGACAGGGGACAAGAGACCCAGTACTTC
CSAPHRDRGQETQYF
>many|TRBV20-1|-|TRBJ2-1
TGCAGTGCTTCCTCTGCCCCGGGGAATGAGCAGTTCTTC
CSASSAPGNEQFF
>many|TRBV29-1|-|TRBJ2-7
TGCAGCGTTGTATGGCCGAACGACGCCTACGAGCAGTACTTC
CSVVWPNDAYEQYF
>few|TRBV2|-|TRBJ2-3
TGTGCCAGCGGAGGGGGTACGCAGTATTTT
CASGGGTQYF
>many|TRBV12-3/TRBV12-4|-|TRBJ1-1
TGTGCCAGCAGCGCCGTCAACCCGAACACTGAAGCTTTCTTT
CASSAVNPNTEAFF
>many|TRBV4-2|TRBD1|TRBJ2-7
TGTGCCAGCAGCCCCGTGTGGGGACAGGCCCACGAGCAGTACTTC
CASSPVWGQAHEQYF
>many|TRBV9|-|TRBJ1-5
TGTGCCAGCAGCGTAGACGGGACCAATCAGCCCCAGCATTTT
CASSVDGTNQPQHF
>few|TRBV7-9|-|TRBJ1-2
TGTGCCAGCAGCTTACTCGGAGGAGACCAATATGGCTACACCTTC
CASSLLGGDQYGYTF
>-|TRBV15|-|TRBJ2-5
TGTGCCACCCGAAGTCCTATCCAAGAGACCCAGTACTTC
CATRSPIQETQYF
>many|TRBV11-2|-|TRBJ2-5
TGTGCCAGCAGCTTAGGTCTACGGACAGCAAAAGAGACCCAGTACTTC
CASSLGLRTAKETQYF
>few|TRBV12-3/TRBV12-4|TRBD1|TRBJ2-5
TGTGCCAGCAGTGCCCGGGGACAGGGGGGTTCACGTGTTGTTGACCAGTACTTC
CASSARGQGGSRVVDQYF
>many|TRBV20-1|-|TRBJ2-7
TGCAGTGCCCTCTCGGGTGGAGTCTCCTACGAGCAGTACTTC
CSALSGGVSYEQYF
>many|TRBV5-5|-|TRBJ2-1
TGTGCCAGCACCCCCCACGCTGTGAATGAGCAGTTCTTC
CASTPHAVNEQFF
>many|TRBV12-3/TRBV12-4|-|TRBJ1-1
TGTGCCAGCAGTTGGGGGGGCATGAACACTGAAGCTTTCTTT
CASSWGGMNTEAFF
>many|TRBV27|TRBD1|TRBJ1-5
TGTGCCAGCAGCCCCCGCGGACAGGGCCATCAGCCCCAGCATTTT
CASSPRGQGHQPQHF
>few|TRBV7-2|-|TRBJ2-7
TGTGCCAGCAGCTTAGTAAGTCCTAATCAGGCCTACGAGCAGTACTTC
CASSLVSPNQAYEQYF
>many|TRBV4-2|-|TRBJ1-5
TGTGCCAGCACCAAGTCTCCCCGATGGGGGTTAAGGGGCAATCAGCCCCAGCATTTT
CASTKSPRWGLRGNQPQHF
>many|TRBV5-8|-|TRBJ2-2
TGTGCCAGCAGCTTGCCCAGGTGGGGCACCGGGGAGCTGTTTTTT
CASSLPRWGTGELFF
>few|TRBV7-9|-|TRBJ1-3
TGTGCCAGCAGCCCCCCGCGGACCGAAAGAAACACCATATATTTT
CASSPPRTERNTIYF
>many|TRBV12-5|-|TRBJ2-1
TGTGCTAGTGAGTCGACCGACTCCTACAATGAGCAGTTCTTC
CASESTDSYNEQFF